Below, one T cell receptor (beta chain) is given with its context. The germline CDR1 and CDR2 sequences are SNHLY and FYNNEI. V dropped 7 bases and J dropped 2 bases, with 13 bases sitting between them. The CDR3 runs to 14 residues. These data come from a study of OX40 agonist ivuxolimab in advanced cancers. Assay used: immunoSEQ multiplex PCR; TCRdb lists only in-frame clones, some missing. The table records 55,000 to 90,000 clones, 80% to 90% of them present only once. The V gene is TRBV2, the J gene TRBJ2-3; possibly TRBD1 for D (5 bases). This sequence was found in an adult with an advanced solid tumor such as melanoma, head and neck, liver or kidney cancer. This sample comprised CD4+ or CD8+ T cells sorted from blood, obtained in a trial of the OX40 agonist ivuxolimab. CDR3 protein: CASKPQAHTDTQYF. The CDR3 nucleotides are TGTGCCAGCAAACCACAGGCACACACAGATACGCAGTATTTT.